The rows below give T cell receptor beta chains drawn from one sample of a study of T cells in Graves' hyperthyroidism and ophthalmopathy. TCRdb analysed the multiplex PCR reads with MiXCR anew, one entry per CDR3 protein. This table holds about half a million distinct CDR3 sequences, approximately 24% found once. Specimen: blood. All receptors derive from a woman in her 30s with Graves' ophthalmopathy. CDR3s include the opening cysteine and the closing phenylalanine or tryptophan. D genes are given only for firm matches. Expanded clones are given a class, and other clones once, few, many or no size at all.

DNA: TGTGCCACCAGCAAATCCCGGGACAGGGGCTCTGGAAACACCATATATTTT
CDR3: CATSKSRDRGSGNTIYF
size: many
V: TRBV15
J: TRBJ1-3
D: TRBD1

DNA: TGTGCCAGTAGTATTTTTGAAGGCCCGCCCTCTGGGGCCAACGTCCTGACTTTC
CDR3: CASSIFEGPPSGANVLTF
size: -
V: TRBV19
J: TRBJ2-6
D: -

DNA: TGTGCCAGCAGTTACTCGATAGGAGGGTTGGAGACCCAGTACTTC
CDR3: CASSYSIGGLETQYF
size: -
V: TRBV6-5
J: TRBJ2-5
D: -

DNA: TGCAGCGTTGAAGAGGGTACTCGACCCCCCTACGAGCAGTACTTC
CDR3: CSVEEGTRPPYEQYF
size: many
V: TRBV29-1
J: TRBJ2-7
D: -

DNA: TGTGCCAGCAGCTCCCGACTATCCGGGACAGGGGGTTACGAGCAGTACTTC
CDR3: CASSSRLSGTGGYEQYF
size: few
V: TRBV7-3
J: TRBJ2-7
D: TRBD1

DNA: TGTGCCAGCAGTTACTCGAAGGCAGGGGGTAGCAATCAGCCCCAGCATTTT
CDR3: CASSYSKAGGSNQPQHF
size: many
V: TRBV6-5
J: TRBJ1-5
D: TRBD1

DNA: TGTGCCAGCAGTACCCGGGACAGACAAAATGGCTACACCTTC
CDR3: CASSTRDRQNGYTF
size: -
V: TRBV12-3/TRBV12-4
J: TRBJ1-2
D: TRBD1

DNA: TGTGCCAGCAGGGGGGGACGGTCGAACACCGGGGAGCTGTTTTTT
CDR3: CASRGGRSNTGELFF
size: -
V: TRBV28
J: TRBJ2-2
D: -

DNA: TGCGCCAGCAGCTTCCCAAATCAGGGGGCGAATGAAGCTTTCTTT
CDR3: CASSFPNQGANEAFF
size: many
V: TRBV5-1
J: TRBJ1-1
D: TRBD1

DNA: TGTGCCAGCAGTTTCGGGCTAATAAGGGCTCTCTTT
CDR3: CASSFGLIRALF
size: -
V: TRBV12-3/TRBV12-4
J: TRBJ1-1
D: -

DNA: TGTGCCACCCTGAAGGAGGCAGCGCCGAACACTGAAGCTTTCTTT
CDR3: CATLKEAAPNTEAFF
size: many
V: TRBV10-3
J: TRBJ1-1
D: -

DNA: TGCGCCAGCAGCTTGGGGGGGGACTACCCTTACGAGCAGTACTTC
CDR3: CASSLGGDYPYEQYF
size: -
V: TRBV5-1
J: TRBJ2-7
D: TRBD2

DNA: TGTGCCAGCAGTCCGCCGGGACAGTCAGACACAGATACGCAGTATTTT
CDR3: CASSPPGQSDTDTQYF
size: -
V: TRBV12-3/TRBV12-4
J: TRBJ2-3
D: TRBD1

DNA: TGTGCCAGCAGCCAAGATCGTGGCGTAGCCAAAAACATTCAGTACTTC
CDR3: CASSQDRGVAKNIQYF
size: few
V: TRBV3-1
J: TRBJ2-4
D: -

DNA: TGTGCCAGCAGCCGACTCCCGGATCAGCCCCAGCATTTT
CDR3: CASSRLPDQPQHF
size: many
V: TRBV3-1
J: TRBJ1-5
D: -

DNA: TGTGCCACCAGCGCCCCGGGACAGGGGAAGACTGAAGCTTTCTTT
CDR3: CATSAPGQGKTEAFF
size: many
V: TRBV15
J: TRBJ1-1
D: TRBD1

DNA: TGTGCCAGCAGCGACGGATTCATGAACACTGAAGCTTTCTTT
CDR3: CASSDGFMNTEAFF
size: many
V: TRBV7-2
J: TRBJ1-1
D: -

DNA: TGTGCCAGCAGTTACGAAGGGACAGTAACCTACGAGCAGTACTTC
CDR3: CASSYEGTVTYEQYF
size: -
V: TRBV6-5
J: TRBJ2-7
D: TRBD1

DNA: TGTGCCAGCAGCAGAGGGGCCAGGGGGGTTCACACTGAAGCTTTCTTT
CDR3: CASSRGARGVHTEAFF
size: many
V: TRBV6-5
J: TRBJ1-1
D: TRBD1

DNA: TGTGCCAGCAGGTTTGATCTCACCGGGGAGCTGTTTTTT
CDR3: CASRFDLTGELFF
size: many
V: TRBV6-1
J: TRBJ2-2
D: -

DNA: TGTGCCAGCAGTGAAGGCTTCATGAACACTGAAGCTTTCTTT
CDR3: CASSEGFMNTEAFF
size: many
V: TRBV2
J: TRBJ1-1
D: -

DNA: TGTGCCAGCAGCTCCGGGACAGCCGTCTCTGGGGCCAACGTCCTGACTTTC
CDR3: CASSSGTAVSGANVLTF
size: many
V: TRBV28
J: TRBJ2-6
D: TRBD1

DNA: TGCAGTGCTGGACCCAGCAACTATGGCTACACCTTC
CDR3: CSAGPSNYGYTF
size: many
V: TRBV20-1
J: TRBJ1-2
D: -

DNA: TGTGCCAGCTCACCACTCGGGGGGGCGCGAGAGACCCAGTACTTC
CDR3: CASSPLGGARETQYF
size: many
V: TRBV18
J: TRBJ2-5
D: TRBD2

DNA: TGTGCCAGCAGTTACGCCGACAGGAAGAACACTGAAGCTTTCTTT
CDR3: CASSYADRKNTEAFF
size: once
V: TRBV6-5
J: TRBJ1-1
D: -

DNA: TGCAGTGCTAGAGATCTGGGACAGGGAGTCTACGAGCAGTACTTC
CDR3: CSARDLGQGVYEQYF
size: -
V: TRBV20-1
J: TRBJ2-7
D: TRBD1

DNA: TGTGCCAGCAGCGTAGGGGACAGGGTAGGAGAGCAGTACTTC
CDR3: CASSVGDRVGEQYF
size: -
V: TRBV9
J: TRBJ2-7
D: TRBD1

DNA: TGTGCCAGCACTCAATCTGGGGGGGGAAACATTCAGTACTTC
CDR3: CASTQSGGGNIQYF
size: -
V: TRBV28
J: TRBJ2-4
D: TRBD2

DNA: TGTGCCAGCAGTACGGGGGCGCGGCAGTACTTC
CDR3: CASSTGARQYF
size: -
V: TRBV6-1
J: TRBJ2-7
D: -

DNA: TGTGCCAGCAGCCAAGAAGGAGGGCTTCCCGTCTATGGCTACACCTTC
CDR3: CASSQEGGLPVYGYTF
size: few
V: TRBV14
J: TRBJ1-2
D: -

DNA: TGTGCCAGCAGCTTAGAGGATGTGGCAGCAAGCTACGAGCAGTACTTC
CDR3: CASSLEDVAASYEQYF
size: -
V: TRBV7-8
J: TRBJ2-7
D: -

DNA: TGTGCCAGCAGTGCCTCGGACACTTTCACCGGGGAGCTGTTTTTT
CDR3: CASSASDTFTGELFF
size: few
V: TRBV6-1
J: TRBJ2-2
D: -

DNA: TGTGCCAGCAGTTTAGGCCCATTGGGGTGGCTCGGCGGAAACACCATATATTTT
CDR3: CASSLGPLGWLGGNTIYF
size: few
V: TRBV12-3/TRBV12-4
J: TRBJ1-3
D: -

DNA: TGCAGTGCCGAACAGGGGTGGAACACTGAAGCTTTCTTT
CDR3: CSAEQGWNTEAFF
size: many
V: TRBV20-1
J: TRBJ1-1
D: TRBD1

DNA: TGTGCCAGCTCACCATTACAGCAAGACTACTCTGGAAACACCATATATTTT
CDR3: CASSPLQQDYSGNTIYF
size: -
V: TRBV18
J: TRBJ1-3
D: -

DNA: TGTGCCAGCTCACCGGGGAGGGGGCATCAGCCCCAGCATTTT
CDR3: CASSPGRGHQPQHF
size: many
V: TRBV18
J: TRBJ1-5
D: TRBD1

DNA: TGTGCCACCAGCACTTACAGGGGGCCGAACACCGGGGAGCTGTTTTTT
CDR3: CATSTYRGPNTGELFF
size: many
V: TRBV15
J: TRBJ2-2
D: TRBD1

DNA: TGTGCCAGCAGCGCCTCCGGGGGGTACACTGAAGCTTTCTTT
CDR3: CASSASGGYTEAFF
size: -
V: TRBV9
J: TRBJ1-1
D: -

DNA: TGCAGTGCTAGAGATCCCGATAGAGGGGCCGGTAATTCACCCCTCCACTTT
CDR3: CSARDPDRGAGNSPLHF
size: -
V: TRBV20-1
J: TRBJ1-6
D: -

DNA: TGTGCCAGCAGTCCCCCCCAGGACACCATTCGAGCTTTCTTT
CDR3: CASSPPQDTIRAFF
size: many
V: TRBV12-3/TRBV12-4
J: TRBJ1-1
D: -

DNA: TGTGCCAGCAGCGGGACCGCGTTTCGTTTT
CDR3: CASSGTAFRF
size: -
V: TRBV2
J: TRBJ1-5
D: -

DNA: TGTGCCACCAGTGACCCCCAGGGACAAGAGACCCAGTACTTC
CDR3: CATSDPQGQETQYF
size: many
V: TRBV24-1
J: TRBJ2-5
D: -

DNA: TGTGCCAGCAGCGACGGACAGACAGGGGGCCACGAGCAGTACTTC
CDR3: CASSDGQTGGHEQYF
size: -
V: TRBV11-1
J: TRBJ2-7
D: TRBD1

DNA: TGCAGCGTTGAGTCCCAGGGGGCCGGGGAGCTGTTTTTT
CDR3: CSVESQGAGELFF
size: -
V: TRBV29-1
J: TRBJ2-2
D: TRBD1

DNA: TGTGCCAGCAGTTTAGGGGACAGGGAACTTTACGAGCAGTACTTC
CDR3: CASSLGDRELYEQYF
size: -
V: TRBV12-3/TRBV12-4
J: TRBJ2-7
D: TRBD1

DNA: TGTGCCAGCAGTCCGCAGACAGGGGGAGGCACTGAAGCTTTCTTT
CDR3: CASSPQTGGGTEAFF
size: many
V: TRBV12-3/TRBV12-4
J: TRBJ1-1
D: TRBD1

DNA: TGTGCCAGCAGTCTTCTTGAGGGTGCTCAGCCCCAGCATTTT
CDR3: CASSLLEGAQPQHF
size: many
V: TRBV6-1
J: TRBJ1-5
D: -

DNA: TGTGCCAGCTCACCGGGGTCGGGGAACTATGGCTACACCTTC
CDR3: CASSPGSGNYGYTF
size: many
V: TRBV18
J: TRBJ1-2
D: -

DNA: TGTGCCAGCAGTTTACGGGCTTTGGGCACTGAAGCTTTCTTT
CDR3: CASSLRALGTEAFF
size: -
V: TRBV27
J: TRBJ1-1
D: -

DNA: TGCAGCGTCCAGGGGCGTTTGAACACTGAAGCTTTCTTT
CDR3: CSVQGRLNTEAFF
size: many
V: TRBV29-1
J: TRBJ1-1
D: -

DNA: TGTGCCAGCAGCGTAGGACACAATCAGGAGCAGTACTTC
CDR3: CASSVGHNQEQYF
size: few
V: TRBV9
J: TRBJ2-7
D: -

DNA: TGTGCCAGCATACCCACAGGGTTGAACACTGAAGCTTTCTTT
CDR3: CASIPTGLNTEAFF
size: many
V: TRBV27
J: TRBJ1-1
D: -

DNA: TGCGCCAGCAGCCAAGCGGCGGCTCCCAATCAGCCCCAGCATTTT
CDR3: CASSQAAAPNQPQHF
size: many
V: TRBV4-1
J: TRBJ1-5
D: -

DNA: TGTGCCAGCCAATCGACAGGGCATGGCTACACCTTC
CDR3: CASQSTGHGYTF
size: -
V: TRBV12-3/TRBV12-4
J: TRBJ1-2
D: TRBD1

DNA: TGTGCCACCAGAGAGACTATTATCGGCTCTGGAAACACCATATATTTT
CDR3: CATRETIIGSGNTIYF
size: many
V: TRBV19
J: TRBJ1-3
D: -

DNA: TGTGCCAGCAGCTTAGTAATACAGGCTAGCGGCACCGGGGAGCTGTTTTTT
CDR3: CASSLVIQASGTGELFF
size: many
V: TRBV7-8
J: TRBJ2-2
D: TRBD2

DNA: TGTGCCAGCAGCTTATGGACAGGGAGTTGGGGAGAGACCCAGTACTTC
CDR3: CASSLWTGSWGETQYF
size: many
V: TRBV13
J: TRBJ2-5
D: TRBD1

DNA: TGTGCCACCCAGCGGGGCGGGGGGGAAACCGGGGAGCTGTTTTTT
CDR3: CATQRGGGETGELFF
size: few
V: TRBV19
J: TRBJ2-2
D: TRBD2

DNA: TGTGCCAGCAGTCCGGGACAGGGGACTTATAGAGCTTTCTTT
CDR3: CASSPGQGTYRAFF
size: many
V: TRBV2
J: TRBJ1-1
D: TRBD1

DNA: TGCAGTGCTAGAGGGAAGAGGGAATACGAGCAGTACTTC
CDR3: CSARGKREYEQYF
size: -
V: TRBV20-1
J: TRBJ2-7
D: -